This T cell receptor beta chain was recovered during a study of cytomegalovirus exposure and HLA in healthy donors. About the study: Genetic ancestry analysis placed about 76% of the 398 donors that were genotyped in the Caucasian-associated cluster. Study results and limitations: Productive status was seen about 87% or about 30% of the time for most TCR beta V segments in an earlier analysis. Among donors in an Asian-associated ancestry cluster, a later analysis reportedly found fewer N-insertions than the approximately 670-donor mean.

Per germline, CDR1 PRHDT and CDR2 FYEKMQ (reference sequence). The CDR3 consists of 17 residues. V was trimmed by 5 bases and J by 0 bases, leaving 17 bases between them. PCR involved 60 Vbeta and 13 Jbeta primers. TCRdb's table, derived via immunoSEQ multiplex PCR, lists solely in-frame clones and lacks some. The data hold more than 110,000 clones, with roughly three quarters observed a single time. A word on this clone: What it recognizes is unknown.

The TCR originated in a man younger than 35 in good health and CMV-seronegative. Material for sequencing was PBMCs. V is TRBV13 and J is TRBJ1-3; D remains unclear. Written as DNA, the CDR3 is TGTGCCAGCAGCCCAAGCCTCCAGGAAGCCTCTGGAAACACCATATATTTT. It translates to CASSPSLQEASGNTIYF.